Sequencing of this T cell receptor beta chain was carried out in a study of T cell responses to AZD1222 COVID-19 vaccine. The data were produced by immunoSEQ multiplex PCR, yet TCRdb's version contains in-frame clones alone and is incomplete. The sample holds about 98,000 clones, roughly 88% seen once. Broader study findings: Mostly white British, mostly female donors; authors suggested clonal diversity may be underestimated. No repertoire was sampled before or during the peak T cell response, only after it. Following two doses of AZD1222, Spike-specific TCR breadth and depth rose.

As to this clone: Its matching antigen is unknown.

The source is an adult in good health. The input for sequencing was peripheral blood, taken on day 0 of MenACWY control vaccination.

CDR3 in amino acids: CASTPQGRVPNEQFF. The DNA of the CDR3 is TGTGCCAGCACTCCTCAGGGCAGGGTACCCAATGAGCAGTTCTTC. The chain recombines TRBV7-2 with TRBJ2-1, with D possibly being TRBD1 (5 bases). Germline CDR1 reads SGHTA; CDR2 reads FQGNSA. The length of the CDR3 is 15 residues. Trimming removed 7 bases from V and 6 bases from J, with 19 bases in between.